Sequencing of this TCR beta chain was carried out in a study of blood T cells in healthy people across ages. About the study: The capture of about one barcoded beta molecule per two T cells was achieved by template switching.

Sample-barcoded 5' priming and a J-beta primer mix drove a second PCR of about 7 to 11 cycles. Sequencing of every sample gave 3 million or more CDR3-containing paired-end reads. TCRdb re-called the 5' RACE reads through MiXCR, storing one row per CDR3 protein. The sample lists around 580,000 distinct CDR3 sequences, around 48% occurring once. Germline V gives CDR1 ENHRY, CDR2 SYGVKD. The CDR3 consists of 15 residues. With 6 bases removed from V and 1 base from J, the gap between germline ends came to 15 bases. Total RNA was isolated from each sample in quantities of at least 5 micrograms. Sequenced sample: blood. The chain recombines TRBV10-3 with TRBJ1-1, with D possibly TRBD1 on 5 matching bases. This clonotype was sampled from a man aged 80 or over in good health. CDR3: CAISHESGGNTEAFF. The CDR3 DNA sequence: TGTGCCATCAGCCACGAGTCGGGGGGGAACACTGAAGCTTTCTTT.